These 9 T cell receptor beta chains were all obtained from the same sample, sequenced in a study of beta chain features in type 1 diabetes. Study-wide results and caveats: Shortening that was moderate but significant affected the TCRB CDR3s of Type 1 diabetes patients in all four CD4+ subsets.

Since all of the isolated RNA was reverse transcribed, expressed TCRB transcripts were what got sequenced. The table came from immunoSEQ multiplex PCR; TCRdb's copy has only in-frame clones and leaves some out. The sample has roughly 150,000 clones; about 7.9% are singletons. Their antigen targets remain unknown. Sample: central memory CD4+ T cells from blood. The receptors shown here come from a man aged 18-30 years with type 1 diabetes.

CDR3 region: CASSASGQGTDTQYF. CDR3 DNA: TGCGCCAGCAGCGCCTCGGGACAGGGAACAGATACGCAGTATTTT. The genes are TRBV5-1 and TRBJ2-3; 9 nucleotides match TRBD1. This CDR3 comprises 15 residues. Germline V lookup: CDR1 SGHRS, CDR2 YFSETQ. J was trimmed by 3 bases and V by 4 bases; bases with no gene match: 6.

This clone was counted a few times. V is TRBV27 and J is TRBJ1-2; a weak D match, TRBD1 (5 bases). The CDR3 contains 15 residues. Per the germline V gene, CDR1 is MNHEY and CDR2 is SMNVEV (reference sequence). V lost 3 bases and J 4 bases, leaving 15 bases between the germline ends. CDR3 in amino acids: CASSFNDRNLYGYTF. Written as DNA, the CDR3 is TGTGCCAGCAGTTTCAATGACAGAAATCTCTATGGCTACACCTTC.

The rearrangement uses TRBV15 and TRBJ1-6; TRBD1 might be the D (5 bases). This CDR3 contains 17 residues. The V and J ends lost 0 bases and 5 bases respectively, with 14 bases between them. Germline-derived CDR1 and CDR2 are LNHNV and YYDKDF (reference sequence). Here the CDR3 reads CATSRDLVDRDNSPLHF. The CDR3 coding sequence is TGTGCCACCAGCAGAGATCTTGTTGACAGAGATAATTCACCCCTCCACTTT.

The rearrangement uses TRBV5-1 and TRBJ2-1, with TRBD2 matching over 10 bases. Unmatched junction bases numbered 7, after V lost 0 bases and J lost 4 bases. This CDR3 comprises 17 residues. CDR1 and CDR2 (germline): SGHRS, YFSETQ. Here the CDR3 reads CASSLAGWTSGYNEQFF. The CDR3 region has the DNA TGCGCCAGCAGCTTGGCAGGGTGGACTAGCGGTTACAATGAGCAGTTCTTC.

This clone was seen only a few times. The rearrangement uses TRBV4-1 and TRBJ2-2, with 7 positions matching TRBD1. Germline CDR1 is MGHRA and CDR2 is YSYEKL. This CDR3 region has 15 residues. V gave up 4 bases and J gave up 0 bases; unmatched junction bases: 2. The CDR3 here is CASSRGTANTGELFF. The CDR3 DNA reads as TGCGCCAGCAGCCGAGGGACAGCGAACACCGGGGAGCTGTTTTTT.

V gene TRBV28 combines with J gene TRBJ1-5, with 7 bases aligning to TRBD1. The CDR3 consists of 13 residues. V lost 9 bases and J lost 2; bases outside the gene matches: 4. Germline V gene lookup returns CDR1 MDHEN and CDR2 SYDVKM. CDR3 in DNA: TGTGCCAGTACCAGGGGGGGCAATCAGCCCCAGCATTTT. It encodes CASTRGGNQPQHF.

This clone was detected a few times. V gene TRBV6-6 combines with J gene TRBJ2-7; TRBD2 matches at 10 bases. Germline lookup yields CDR1 MNHNY and CDR2 SVGAGI (reference sequence). The CDR3 is 16 residues long. J gave up 1 base and V 2 bases, and 5 bases lay outside the gene matches. Written as DNA, the CDR3 is TGTGCCAGCAGTTACGGGGGGACTAGCGCGTCCTACGAGCAGTACTTC. Residues: CASSYGGTSASYEQYF.

The CDR3 bases are TGCGCCAGCAGCCAAGATGGAGATGTCTACAATGAGCAGTTCTTC. Translation: CASSQDGDVYNEQFF. This sequence joins TRBV4-1 and TRBJ2-1; no firm D call. V shed 0 bases and J shed 3 bases, with 9 bases lying between them. There are 15 residues in the CDR3. The V gene's germline CDR1 is MGHRA and CDR2 YSYEKL.

The rearrangement uses TRBV6-1 and TRBJ2-7, with 7 bases aligning to TRBD2. V trimming: 1 base; J trimming: 1 base; junction bases outside the gene matches: 1. This CDR3 has 14 amino acids. Germline CDR1 and CDR2: MNHNS and SASEGT. CDR3 sequence: CASSEVAGSYEQYF. The CDR3, as DNA: TGTGCCAGCAGTGAAGTAGCGGGTTCCTACGAGCAGTACTTC.